Shown below are 26 T cell receptor beta chains from a single sample sequenced in a study of early T cells in non-severe SARS-CoV-2 infection. TCRdb reanalysed the 5' RACE reads using MiXCR and keeps one entry per CDR3 protein. The profile shows tens of thousands of distinct CDR3 sequences, over 10% of them singletons. The sample consisted of whole blood, taken at baseline. These TCRs come from an adult who was a healthcare worker with PCR-confirmed SARS-CoV-2 infection or an uninfected control (not recorded which).

The chain is built from TRBV21-1 and TRBJ2-7. TRBV21-1 is designated a pseudogene. The CDR3 loop spans 10 amino acids. The CDR3 region has the DNA TGTGCCGGCAAACCCTACGAGCAGTACTTC. This sequence encodes CAGKPYEQYF.

This clonotype was seen a few times. The chain combines TRBV19 with TRBJ1-4; D unclear. Germline V gene sequence: CDR1 LNHDA, CDR2 SQIVND (reference sequence). Trimming left V 3 bases short and J 0 bases short, with 5 bases between. This CDR3 has 14 residues. CDR3 sequence reads: CASSILPTNEKLFF. The CDR3, as DNA: TGTGCCAGTAGTATCTTGCCAACTAATGAAAAACTGTTTTTT.

The V and J genes are TRBV2 and TRBJ1-5, with a weak D call TRBD1 (5 bases). Germline V CDR1 and CDR2: SNHLY, FYNNEI. V shed 5 bases and J shed 4 bases, with 12 bases lying between them. The CDR3 extends over 14 amino acids. The CDR3 here is CASSFQGWNQPQHF. Here the CDR3 DNA reads TGTGCCAGCAGTTTCCAGGGTTGGAATCAGCCCCAGCATTTT.

The chain couples TRBV7-2 to TRBJ2-7; TRBD2 aligns across 12 bases. This CDR3 region has 16 residues. Germline trimming cut 5 bases from V and 4 bases from J; bases unmatched to any gene: 9. Germline V gives CDR1 SGHTA, CDR2 FQGNSA. This CDR3 reads CASSPIGLAGGYEQYF. The CDR3 bases are TGTGCCAGCAGCCCCATTGGCCTAGCGGGGGGGTACGAGCAGTACTTC. Full variable domain (rest looked up from reference TRBV7-2 and TRBJ2-7): GAGVSQSPSNKVTEKGKDVELRCDPISGHTALYWYRQSLGQGLEFLIYFQGNSAPDKSGLPSDRFSAERTGGSVSTLTIQRTQQEDSAVYLCASSPIGLAGGYEQYFGPGTRLTVT.

This clonotype was counted only a few times. The chain uses TRBV7-6 and TRBJ2-5; TRBD2 matches at 7 bases. The ends lost 5 bases at V and 9 bases at J; junction bases unmatched: 12. The CDR3 is made up of 14 amino acids. CDR1 SGHVS and CDR2 FNYEAQ come from the germline V gene. CDR3 DNA sequence: TGTGCCAGCAGCATTACCGGGACTATGATGTCCCAGTACTTC. Translated: CASSITGTMMSQYF. The variable domain in full, completed from reference TRBV7-6 and TRBJ2-5, reads GAGVSQSPRYKVTKRGQDVALRCDPISGHVSLYWYRQALGQGPEFLTYFNYEAQQDKSGLPNDRFSAERPEGSISTLTIQRTEQRDSAMYRCASSITGTMMSQYFGPGTRLLVL.

At least ten counts were recorded for this clonotype. The chain employs TRBV18 and TRBJ2-5, with 11 bases aligning to TRBD2. The germline V gene encodes CDR1 KGHSH and CDR2 LQKENI. The CDR3 has 15 residues. With V trimmed by 4 bases and J by 4 bases, 5 bases remained unmatched. DNA of the CDR3: TGTGCCAGCTCACTCCTAGCGGGGGGCCGAGAGACCCAGTACTTC. Its protein product is CASSLLAGGRETQYF.

The sample holds a few counts of this clonotype. CDR3 region: CASRLAGAITSEQFF. DNA of the CDR3: TGTGCTAGTAGACTAGCGGGGGCTATTACAAGTGAGCAGTTCTTC. This chain joins TRBV12-5 and TRBJ2-1; TRBD2 matches at 12 bases. The CDR3 is 15 residues long. V lost 8 bases to trimming and J lost 9 bases; unmatched junction nucleotides: 11. Germline CDR1 reads LGHNT; CDR2 reads FRNRAP. Full variable domain (missing parts from reference TRBV12-5 and TRBJ2-1): DARVTQTPRHKVTEMGQEVTMRCQPILGHNTVFWYRQTMMQGLELLAYFRNRAPLDDSGMPKDRFSAEMPDATLATLKIQPSEPRDSAVYFCASRLAGAITSEQFFGPGTRLTVL.

The table lists this clonotype with a few counts. This sequence joins TRBV24-1 and TRBJ2-7; no clear D. The CDR3 extends over 14 amino acids. V was clipped by 3 bases and J by 1 base, with 9 bases between them. Looked up from germline, CDR1 is KGHDR and CDR2 is SFDVKD. CDR3 in DNA: TGTGCCACCAGTGATCCCTCGGTGTCCTACGAGCAGTACTTC. It translates to CATSDPSVSYEQYF.

This clonotype has only a few counts. This rearrangement joins TRBV2 to TRBJ1-6; D uncertain. The V end lost 4 bases, the J end lost 2 bases, and 9 bases lay between the germline ends. From germline, CDR1 is SNHLY and CDR2 FYNNEI. The CDR3 totals 15 residues. The CDR3 sequence: CASSAREAYNSPLHF. The CDR3 bases are TGTGCCAGCAGTGCTCGGGAGGCCTATAATTCACCCCTCCACTTT.

This clonotype occurred many times. The V and J genes are TRBV15 and TRBJ1-6; D is uncertain. CDR1 and CDR2 (germline): LNHNV, YYDKDF (reference sequence). Trimming cost V 5 bases and J 7 bases, with 9 bases left between them. The CDR3 contains 13 residues. CDR3 sequence: CATSRNMNSPLHF. CDR3 nucleotides: TGTGCCACCAGCCGCAACATGAATTCACCCCTCCACTTT.

The chain couples TRBV7-9 to TRBJ2-7; 10 bases are a match to TRBD1. This CDR3 is 13 amino acids long. Germline values: CDR1 SEHNR, CDR2 FQNEAQ (reference sequence). V lost 5 bases, J lost 6 bases, and 4 bases stayed unmatched. The CDR3 spells CASSRTGGGEQYF. CDR3 coding DNA: TGTGCCAGCAGCCGGACAGGGGGAGGCGAGCAGTACTTC.

This clonotype was detected only a few times. The V gene is TRBV10-3, the J gene TRBJ2-1; 11 nucleotides agree with TRBD1. V lost 8 bases to trimming and J lost 8 bases; unmatched junction nucleotides: 5. The CDR3 consists of 13 residues. Germline values: CDR1 ENHRY, CDR2 SYGVKD. This CDR3 reads CAIARDRGDEQFF. Here the CDR3 DNA reads TGTGCCATCGCCCGGGACAGGGGGGATGAGCAGTTCTTC.

This clonotype has ten or more counts. The chain combines TRBV11-1 with TRBJ2-1, with D perhaps matching TRBD2 (6 bases). This CDR3 has 15 amino acids. The V gene lost 2 bases and the J gene lost 0 bases, with 8 bases spanning the gap. Looked up from germline, CDR1 is SGHAT and CDR2 is FQDESV (reference sequence). Written as DNA, the CDR3 is TGTGCCAGCAGCTTACGGGGGAGCTCCTACAATGAGCAGTTCTTC. Translation: CASSLRGSSYNEQFF. Using reference TRBV11-1 and TRBJ2-1 for the parts outside the CDR3, the full variable domain is EAEVAQSPRYKITEKSQAVAFWCDPISGHATLYWYRQILGQGPELLVQFQDESVVDDSQLPKDRFSAERLKGVDSTLKIQPAELGDSAMYLCASSLRGSSYNEQFFGPGTRLTVL.

This clonotype was counted ten times or more. The chain combines TRBV7-9 with TRBJ2-6, with D unresolved. The CDR3 is 13 residues long. V lost 3 bases and J lost 2, with 2 bases in between. CDR1 is SEHNR and CDR2 is FQNEAQ in the germline V gene (reference sequence). The chain's CDR3 is CASSFTGANVLTF. The CDR3 nucleotides read TGTGCCAGCAGCTTTACTGGGGCCAACGTCCTGACTTTC.

In the case of this clonotype: The junction differs from germline at one of its ends, possibly a read error. The rearrangement links TRBV7-2 to TRBJ2-1; 7 nucleotides align to TRBD2. Germline CDR1 SGHTA, CDR2 FQGNSA. The CDR3 spans 13 residues. The CDR3 DNA is TGTGCCAGCAGCTTAAATATCGGACTAGAAAGGATCTTC. This gives the protein CASSLNIGLERIF.

By proportion, this clonotype is medium-sized. The chain joins TRBV5-1 to TRBJ2-2; D is perhaps TRBD2 (6 bases). V lost 2 bases and J 3 bases, leaving 11 bases between the germline ends. CDR1 and CDR2 from the germline V gene are SGHRS and YFSETQ. The CDR3 covers 15 residues. The DNA for the CDR3 is TGCGCCAGCAGCTTAGTGGGAGGTGACACCGGGGAGCTGTTTTTT. It translates to CASSLVGGDTGELFF.

This clonotype was counted at least ten times. The rearrangement uses TRBV4-1 and TRBJ1-5; unclear D gene. The V end lost 0 bases, the J end lost 0 bases, and 12 bases lay between the germline ends. In germline, CDR1 is MGHRA, CDR2 YSYEKL. This CDR3 has 17 residues. The CDR3 bases are TGCGCCAGCAGCCAAGATCGGAACAGCTATAGCAATCAGCCCCAGCATTTT. Translated: CASSQDRNSYSNQPQHF.

This clonotype was recorded at least ten times. The V and J genes are TRBV20-1 and TRBJ2-7; D is perhaps TRBD1 (5 bases). Trimming pared 5 bases from V and 4 bases from J, leaving 15 bases between. The CDR3 sequence is 13 residues long. The germline CDR1 and CDR2 sequences are DFQATT and SNEGSKA (reference sequence). This CDR3 is CSAGVGDRYEQYF. The DNA for the CDR3 is TGCAGTGCTGGAGTAGGGGATCGTTACGAGCAGTACTTC.

The sample holds a few counts of this clonotype. The germline gene is not matched at one end of the junction; a read error may be the cause. The chain recombines TRBV5-7 with TRBJ2-1; the D is unclear. TRBV5-7 is placed among ORFs of uncertain function. The length of the CDR3 is 11 residues. The CDR3 DNA reads TGTGCCAGCAGCCCGGATGGGATTTTCCTATTC. Protein: CASSPDGIFLF.

This clonotype was found many times. V and J are TRBV5-1 and TRBJ2-3, with D perhaps matching TRBD2 (5 bases). The CDR3 totals 13 residues. V was clipped by 1 base and J by 3 bases, with 6 bases between them. The germline V gene encodes CDR1 SGHRS and CDR2 YFSETQ. Here the CDR3 reads CASSLWETDTQYF. The CDR3 DNA sequence: TGCGCCAGCAGCTTGTGGGAGACAGATACGCAGTATTTT.

This clonotype was detected only a few times. J is TRBJ2-1 and V is TRBV6-4; possible D gene TRBD2, 6 bases. Germline-derived CDR1 and CDR2 are MRHNA and SNTAGT. Trimming left V 2 bases short and J 0 bases short, with 11 bases between. The CDR3 is 16 amino acids. The CDR3 region is CASSDPGRLSYNEQFF. DNA for the CDR3: TGTGCCAGCAGTGACCCAGGGAGGCTCTCCTACAATGAGCAGTTCTTC.

This clonotype was picked up a small number of times. The chain uses TRBV4-1 and TRBJ1-2; D gene unclear. Trimming pared 4 bases from V and 3 bases from J, leaving 15 bases between. Germline CDR1 and CDR2: MGHRA and YSYEKL. This CDR3 is built from 15 residues. CDR3 bases: TGCGCCAGCAGCCCCGAGGCGGGGATTCACTATGGCTACACCTTC. It is translated as CASSPEAGIHYGYTF.

This clonotype has more than one count but fewer than ten. The chain couples TRBV29-1 to TRBJ2-5; D uncertain. Trimming took off 8 bases at V and 7 bases at J, with 5 bases between the two ends. CDR3 length: 8 amino acids. The germline V gene has CDR1 SQVTM and CDR2 ANQGSEA. The CDR3 nucleotides read TGCAGCACTGGGACCCAGTACTTC. Amino acids: CSTGTQYF.

Many counts were recorded for this clonotype. This sequence joins TRBV7-6 and TRBJ2-1; TRBD2 agrees at 8 bases. CDR3 size: 16 residues. CDR1 is SGHVS and CDR2 is FNYEAQ in the germline V gene. V was pared by 0 bases and J by 3 bases, with 4 bases of the junction left unmatched. CDR3 residues: CASSLAASGHYNEQFF. The CDR3 DNA reads as TGTGCCAGCAGCTTAGCCGCTAGCGGGCACTACAATGAGCAGTTCTTC.

This clonotype was counted a few times. The chain joins TRBV20-1 to TRBJ1-2, with a weak D call TRBD1 (5 bases). Between the trimmed V and J ends, which lost 3 bases and 0 bases, there was a span of 11 bases. CDR1 DFQATT and CDR2 SNEGSKA come from the germline V gene (reference sequence). There are 14 residues in the CDR3. Here the CDR3 reads CSARRTTTNYGYTF. DNA for the CDR3: TGCAGTGCTAGGCGGACAACAACTAACTATGGCTACACCTTC.

In its sample, this clonotype was seen a few times. V is TRBV12-3 or TRBV12-4 and J is TRBJ2-4; a possible D gene is TRBD2 (6 bases). V lost 6 bases and J lost 0, with 12 bases in between. The CDR3 is 15 residues long. The CDR3 loop is CASSLAGLAKNIQYF. DNA of the CDR3: TGTGCCAGCAGCCTGGCGGGACTAGCCAAAAACATTCAGTACTTC.